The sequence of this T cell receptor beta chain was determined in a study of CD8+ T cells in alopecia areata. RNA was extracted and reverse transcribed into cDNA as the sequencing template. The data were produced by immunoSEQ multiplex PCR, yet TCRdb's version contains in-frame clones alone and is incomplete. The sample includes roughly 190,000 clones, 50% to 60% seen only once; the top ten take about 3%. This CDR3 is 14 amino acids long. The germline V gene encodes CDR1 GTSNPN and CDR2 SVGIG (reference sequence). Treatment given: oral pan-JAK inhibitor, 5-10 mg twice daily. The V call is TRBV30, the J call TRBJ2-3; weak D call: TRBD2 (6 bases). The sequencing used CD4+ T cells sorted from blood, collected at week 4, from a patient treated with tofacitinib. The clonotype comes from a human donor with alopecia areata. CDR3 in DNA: TGTGCTTGGCAGTGGGGGGTAGGGACAGATACGCAGTATTTT. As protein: CAWQWGVGTDTQYF.